The T cell receptor (beta chain) under discussion was sequenced for a study of T cells after yellow fever vaccination. This CDR3 has 15 amino acids. Germline-derived CDR1 and CDR2 are SGHKS and YYEKEE (reference sequence). V lost 9 bases to trimming and J lost 0 bases, with 19 bases between them. Researchers made TCR cDNA using 5'RACE template switching, and this step added a universal primer site and UMIs. TCRdb independently ran MiXCR on the 5' RACE reads; one entry per CDR3 protein. The sample holds about 180,000 distinct CDR3 sequences, approximately 6% seen once. On this clonotype: A read error may be the cause here, since a much bigger clone is one base away.

The clonotype was recovered from a man aged 18 to 35 who received the YFV17D yellow fever vaccine. The sample consisted of CD4+ T cells sorted from PBMCs, taken on the day of the first yellow fever vaccination. The rearrangement joins TRBV5-5 to TRBJ2-7; the D gene is possibly TRBD1 (6 bases). For the CDR3, the DNA is TGTGCCAACAGATTGGGGGCGGCAAGCTCCTACGAGCAGTACGTC. It yields the protein CANRLGAASSYEQYV.